This record covers a single T cell receptor (beta chain). The sample is drawn from a study of T cell changes during pregnancy in multiple sclerosis. Measured with immunoSEQ multiplex PCR; TCRdb has only the in-frame clones, and not every one. The sample holds about 59,000 clones, about 95% seen once. This TCR derives from a female donor with multiple sclerosis, enrolled in a pregnancy study. The source material was CD8+ T cells from peripheral blood mononuclear cells, sampled after pregnancy.

CDR3 DNA sequence: TGCGCCAGCAGGGAAACAGAGTCCTATAATTCACCCCTCCACTTT. This sequence encodes CASRETESYNSPLHF. The rearrangement uses TRBV4-1 and TRBJ1-6; D not certain. This CDR3 spans 15 amino acids. Germline assignment: CDR1 MGHRA and CDR2 YSYEKL. The V gene lost 6 bases and the J gene lost 1 base, with 10 bases spanning the gap.